The rows below give T cell receptor beta chains drawn from one sample of a study of cytomegalovirus exposure and HLA in healthy donors. The protocol was immunoSEQ multiplex PCR, while the TCRdb copy is restricted to in-frame clones and leaves out a portion. Here the sample spans about 160,000 clones, roughly 82% being singletons. The specimen was PBMCs. The receptors come from a girl aged 10-17 years in good health and CMV-seropositive. Both conserved end residues are trimmed from each CDR3. Clone size, where shown, is once, few, many, or a class for clones that have expanded.

j_call v_call clone_size cdr3_aa
TRBJ2-1 TRBV4-2 once ASSQRVADPVRF
TRBJ2-3 TRBV27 NA ATSLLAGGDTQY
TRBJ2-7 TRBV28 NA ASRSGTVRGEQY
TRBJ2-5 TRBV10-3 NA AISEGPTGSPGAQY
TRBJ1-2 TRBV6-1 NA ASSEMGTYGYT
TRBJ2-1 TRBV27 NA ATAAGAYYNEQF
TRBJ2-1 TRBV4-2 NA ASSPWEGGGGIYNEQF
TRBJ2-3 TRBV19 NA ASSHFGQGATDTQY
TRBJ1-1 TRBV30 NA AWSENMNTEAF
TRBJ1-2 TRBV5-1 NA ASGPGANYGYT
TRBJ2-7 TRBV19 NA ASSLRDSPYEQY
TRBJ1-1 TRBV27 NA ASSYRGNTEAF
TRBJ2-1 TRBV7-2 few ASSLASQTGSNEQF
TRBJ1-2 TRBV7-8 NA ASTLRQGHGYT
TRBJ1-4 TRBV5-6 once ASSSPPGGDEKLF
TRBJ2-7 TRBV5-6 NA ASSSVGQLYEQY
TRBJ2-2 TRBV7-3 NA ASSSDKAGELF
TRBJ2-7 TRBV5-4 NA ASSLWEGPYEQY
TRBJ2-3 TRBV11-2 once ASSLGFRGSRGDTQY
TRBJ1-2 TRBV9 few ASSVMDTNYGYT
TRBJ2-7 TRBV5-1 once ASSFVGEPYEQY
TRBJ1-3 TRBV21-1 NA ASNGPRTGRNTIY
TRBJ2-7 TRBV28 NA ASSSLAGGPKQY
TRBJ2-7 TRBV28 few ASSLADEQY
TRBJ2-2 TRBV28 few ASSPRTGSHTGELF
TRBJ2-1 TRBV10-3 once AIKSGGGGGEQF
TRBJ2-7 TRBV19 few ASSIDRAYEQY
TRBJ2-3 TRBV6-5 NA ASRTRGYGADTQY
TRBJ1-1 TRBV2 few ASSSLLNTEAF
TRBJ2-5 TRBV7-3 few ASSLVAYQETQY
TRBJ1-1 TRBV4-1 few ASSQRDRVETEAF
TRBJ1-2 TRBV5-1 NA ASSLRQGRLVDGYT
TRBJ1-1 TRBV5-4 NA ASSPDTTNTEAF
TRBJ1-1 TRBV5-1 once ASSLYSGRETEAF
TRBJ2-7 TRBV11-3 NA ASSLGPGVSYEQY
TRBJ2-7 TRBV6-5 NA ASSYPYEEQY
TRBJ1-1 TRBV28 NA ASSALTGLGAF
TRBJ2-1 TRBV19 NA ASSMSAGGAEQF
TRBJ2-4 TRBV11-2 NA ASSAIRGENIQY
TRBJ2-1 TRBV18 NA ASSPQNYYYNEQF
TRBJ1-2 TRBV27 NA ASSFVPAGSGYT
TRBJ2-2 TRBV11-2 NA ASSLVSGYRELF
TRBJ2-3 TRBV9 few ASSPRGLGDSTDTQY
TRBJ2-5 TRBV30 NA AWRLRGGETQY
TRBJ1-5 TRBV6-7 NA ASSYLGEWVPPNSNQPQH
TRBJ2-1 TRBV29-1 NA SVDLAEHYNEQF
TRBJ2-3 TRBV10-2 NA ASSLAYPTDTQY
TRBJ2-2 TRBV5-4 NA ASSLGLAGGTGELF
TRBJ2-7 TRBV11-3 NA ASSLDLQGEQY
TRBJ2-1 TRBV10-3 NA AISFGYNEQF
TRBJ2-5 TRBV9 NA ASSSPGQQETQY
TRBJ1-2 TRBV7-9 NA ASSFPGRAGYT
TRBJ1-1 TRBV11-3 once ASSPSYYTEAF
TRBJ1-1 TRBV6-5 few ASIGQGNTEAF
TRBJ2-3 TRBV5-1 once ASSPGYARDTQY
TRBJ1-1 TRBV28 NA ASRPTGEGTEAF
TRBJ2-7 TRBV7-2 once ASSLLAYEQY
TRBJ2-1 TRBV4-2 once ASSGQDVLNEQF